These T cell receptor beta chains were read from a single sample in a study of PD-L1 blockade in urothelial cancer. Some clones are missing from TCRdb's copy, which holds only in-frame ones; the method was immunoSEQ multiplex PCR. The sample lists about 130,000 clones, 70% to 85% occurring once. The material was PBMCs, obtained around atezolizumab (anti-PD-L1) treatment. The receptor source for this set is a man in his forties or fifties with urothelial cancer. Each CDR3 is given with its conserved first and last residue. A D gene is named only where the DNA matches it firmly. Clone size, where shown, is once, few, many, or a class for clones that have expanded.

CDR3 protein: CASADKVGEQYF
CDR3 DNA: TGTGCCAGCGCGGACAAGGTCGGCGAGCAGTACTTC
D gene: NA
V gene: TRBV18
clone size: NA
J gene: TRBJ2-7
CDR3 length: 12

CDR3 protein: CASSSGYLDEQFF
CDR3 DNA: TGTGCCAGCAGTAGCGGGTACTTGGATGAGCAGTTCTTC
D gene: NA
V gene: TRBV6-4
clone size: NA
J gene: TRBJ2-1
CDR3 length: 13

CDR3 protein: CASSTYPSPLYGYTF
CDR3 DNA: TGTGCCAGCAGTACCTACCCCTCGCCCCTCTATGGCTACACCTTC
D gene: NA
V gene: TRBV28
clone size: NA
J gene: TRBJ1-2
CDR3 length: 15

CDR3 protein: CASSPRTPNSGNTIYF
CDR3 DNA: TGTGCCAGCAGCCCCCGGACACCCAACTCTGGAAACACCATATATTTT
D gene: NA
V gene: TRBV9
clone size: NA
J gene: TRBJ1-3
CDR3 length: 16

CDR3 protein: CASSLQGGSPLHF
CDR3 DNA: TGTGCCAGCAGCTTACAAGGGGGCTCACCCCTCCACTTT
D gene: TRBD1
V gene: TRBV7-9
clone size: NA
J gene: TRBJ1-6
CDR3 length: 13

CDR3 protein: CASSLFGAAAANTEAFF
CDR3 DNA: TGCGCCAGCAGCTTGTTTGGGGCCGCGGCCGCAAACACTGAAGCTTTCTTT
D gene: NA
V gene: TRBV5-1
clone size: once
J gene: TRBJ1-1
CDR3 length: 17

CDR3 protein: CASSATSGRQTQYF
CDR3 DNA: TGTGCCAGCAGTGCCACTAGCGGGAGACAGACCCAGTACTTC
D gene: TRBD2
V gene: TRBV28
clone size: once
J gene: TRBJ2-5
CDR3 length: 14

CDR3 protein: CASSEGVRTLEFF
CDR3 DNA: TGTGCCAGCAGTGAAGGGGTTCGAACACTAGAGTTCTTC
D gene: NA
V gene: TRBV2
clone size: NA
J gene: TRBJ2-1
CDR3 length: 13

CDR3 protein: CASSLKVRVPTDTQYF
CDR3 DNA: TGTGCCAGCAGCTTAAAGGTACGGGTCCCCACAGATACGCAGTATTTT
D gene: NA
V gene: TRBV7-3
clone size: NA
J gene: TRBJ2-3
CDR3 length: 16

CDR3 protein: CASSFGTGNTEAFF
CDR3 DNA: TGTGCCAGCAGCTTCGGGACAGGGAACACTGAAGCTTTCTTT
D gene: TRBD1
V gene: TRBV11-2
clone size: NA
J gene: TRBJ1-1
CDR3 length: 14

CDR3 protein: CASSMWTGDAYGYTF
CDR3 DNA: TGTGCCAGTAGTATGTGGACAGGGGACGCCTATGGCTACACCTTC
D gene: TRBD1
V gene: TRBV19
clone size: NA
J gene: TRBJ1-2
CDR3 length: 15

CDR3 protein: CASRDSGEQYF
CDR3 DNA: TGTGCCAGCAGGGACAGCGGCGAGCAGTACTTC
D gene: NA
V gene: TRBV2
clone size: once
J gene: TRBJ2-7
CDR3 length: 11

CDR3 protein: CASNRHLSSYNEQFF
CDR3 DNA: TGTGCCAGCAACCGACACCTGAGCTCCTACAATGAGCAGTTCTTC
D gene: NA
V gene: TRBV2
clone size: NA
J gene: TRBJ2-1
CDR3 length: 15

CDR3 protein: CASSSAAGGPHEQYF
CDR3 DNA: TGTGCCAGCAGTTCTGCAGCGGGAGGGCCCCACGAGCAGTACTTC
D gene: TRBD2
V gene: TRBV27
clone size: many
J gene: TRBJ2-7
CDR3 length: 15

CDR3 protein: CASRPWTGDSGANVLTF
CDR3 DNA: TGTGCCAGCAGACCCTGGACAGGGGACTCTGGGGCCAACGTCCTGACTTTC
D gene: TRBD1
V gene: TRBV28
clone size: NA
J gene: TRBJ2-6
CDR3 length: 17

CDR3 protein: CASSETGKLFF
CDR3 DNA: TGTGCCAGCAGTGAAACCGGAAAACTGTTTTTT
D gene: NA
V gene: TRBV6-1
clone size: once
J gene: TRBJ1-4
CDR3 length: 11

CDR3 protein: CASGLATVRDRGRNEQFF
CDR3 DNA: TGTGCTAGTGGTTTGGCTACGGTCCGGGACAGGGGGCGGAATGAGCAGTTCTTC
D gene: TRBD1
V gene: TRBV12-5
clone size: NA
J gene: TRBJ2-1
CDR3 length: 18

CDR3 protein: CASSEGQPKAKNIQYF
CDR3 DNA: TGCGCCAGCAGTGAGGGGCAGCCTAAAGCCAAAAACATTCAGTACTTC
D gene: NA
V gene: TRBV10-1
clone size: NA
J gene: TRBJ2-4
CDR3 length: 16

CDR3 protein: CASSGFPHTDTQYF
CDR3 DNA: TGTGCCAGCTCCGGGTTCCCCCACACAGATACGCAGTATTTT
D gene: NA
V gene: TRBV27
clone size: NA
J gene: TRBJ2-3
CDR3 length: 14

CDR3 protein: CASSSGRAEAFF
CDR3 DNA: TGTGCCAGCAGCAGTGGGAGGGCTGAAGCTTTCTTT
D gene: NA
V gene: TRBV28
clone size: NA
J gene: TRBJ1-1
CDR3 length: 12

CDR3 protein: CASSPHGTSGYF
CDR3 DNA: TGTGCCAGCAGTCCCCACGGGACTAGCGGATACTTC
D gene: TRBD2
V gene: TRBV28
clone size: once
J gene: TRBJ2-7
CDR3 length: 12

CDR3 protein: CASSSLGQRTDTQYF
CDR3 DNA: TGTGCCAGCAGTTCCCTCGGCCAGAGGACAGATACGCAGTATTTT
D gene: NA
V gene: TRBV28
clone size: NA
J gene: TRBJ2-3
CDR3 length: 15

CDR3 protein: CASSLARGARGEQFF
CDR3 DNA: TGCGCCAGCAGCTTGGCTCGGGGGGCGAGAGGAGAGCAGTTCTTC
D gene: NA
V gene: TRBV5-1
clone size: NA
J gene: TRBJ2-1
CDR3 length: 15

CDR3 protein: CSVVRRESTDTQYF
CDR3 DNA: TGCAGCGTTGTCAGGCGGGAGAGCACAGATACGCAGTATTTT
D gene: TRBD2
V gene: TRBV29-1
clone size: NA
J gene: TRBJ2-3
CDR3 length: 14

CDR3 protein: CASSHYGTSGRSSYEQYF
CDR3 DNA: TGTGCCAGCAGCCACTATGGGACTAGCGGGAGGAGCTCCTACGAGCAGTACTTC
D gene: TRBD2
V gene: TRBV5-4
clone size: NA
J gene: TRBJ2-7
CDR3 length: 18

CDR3 protein: CASSYGTGNSPLHF
CDR3 DNA: TGTGCCAGCAGTTACGGGACAGGGAATTCACCCCTCCACTTT
D gene: TRBD1
V gene: TRBV6-5
clone size: NA
J gene: TRBJ1-6
CDR3 length: 14

CDR3 protein: CASSLGAGGPYEQFF
CDR3 DNA: TGTGCCAGCAGCTTGGGAGCGGGAGGGCCTTATGAGCAGTTCTTC
D gene: TRBD2
V gene: TRBV5-6
clone size: NA
J gene: TRBJ2-1
CDR3 length: 15

CDR3 protein: CASSGTGDNSPLHF
CDR3 DNA: TGTGCCAGCAGTGGGACAGGGGACAACTCACCCCTCCACTTT
D gene: TRBD1
V gene: TRBV2
clone size: few
J gene: TRBJ1-6
CDR3 length: 14

CDR3 protein: CASSSTGTGGRDEQFF
CDR3 DNA: TGTGCCAGCAGCTCGACCGGGACAGGGGGCCGCGATGAGCAGTTCTTC
D gene: TRBD1
V gene: TRBV5-4
clone size: once
J gene: TRBJ2-1
CDR3 length: 16

CDR3 protein: CASSQPGLADSYEQYF
CDR3 DNA: TGTGCCAGCAGCCAACCGGGACTAGCGGACTCCTACGAGCAGTACTTC
D gene: TRBD2
V gene: TRBV28
clone size: NA
J gene: TRBJ2-7
CDR3 length: 16

CDR3 protein: CSARGGYGYTF
CDR3 DNA: TGCAGTGCTAGAGGAGGTTACGGCTACACCTTC
D gene: NA
V gene: TRBV20-1
clone size: many
J gene: TRBJ1-2
CDR3 length: 11

CDR3 protein: CASSLGGGEGTDTQYF
CDR3 DNA: TGTGCCAGCAGCTTAGGGGGGGGAGAAGGCACAGATACGCAGTATTTT
D gene: TRBD2
V gene: TRBV7-2
clone size: NA
J gene: TRBJ2-3
CDR3 length: 16

CDR3 protein: CASSLNQGPNEKLFF
CDR3 DNA: TGTGCCAGCAGCCTCAACCAGGGGCCTAATGAAAAACTGTTTTTT
D gene: NA
V gene: TRBV25-1
clone size: NA
J gene: TRBJ1-4
CDR3 length: 15

CDR3 protein: CASSPSPTTDFSGNTIYF
CDR3 DNA: TGCGCCAGCAGCCCCTCCCCGACAACAGATTTCTCTGGAAACACCATATATTTT
D gene: NA
V gene: TRBV5-1
clone size: NA
J gene: TRBJ1-3
CDR3 length: 18

CDR3 protein: CASSMTSGSVSYNEQFF
CDR3 DNA: TGTGCCAGTAGTATGACTAGCGGGAGTGTCTCCTACAATGAGCAGTTCTTC
D gene: TRBD2
V gene: TRBV19
clone size: NA
J gene: TRBJ2-1
CDR3 length: 17

CDR3 protein: CASRDLDSPSYGYTF
CDR3 DNA: TGTGCCAGCAGAGACCTCGACAGCCCCTCCTATGGCTACACCTTC
D gene: NA
V gene: TRBV6-6
clone size: once
J gene: TRBJ1-2
CDR3 length: 15

CDR3 protein: CASRPTSAETQYF
CDR3 DNA: TGTGCCAGCAGGCCGACTAGCGCAGAGACCCAGTACTTC
D gene: TRBD2
V gene: TRBV7-9
clone size: NA
J gene: TRBJ2-5
CDR3 length: 13

CDR3 protein: CASSLSGVETQYF
CDR3 DNA: TGTGCCAGCAGCTTATCCGGAGTGGAGACCCAGTACTTC
D gene: NA
V gene: TRBV7-9
clone size: many
J gene: TRBJ2-5
CDR3 length: 13

CDR3 protein: CASSLWQGAAKLFF
CDR3 DNA: TGTGCCAGCAGCTTATGGCAGGGGGCGGCAAAACTGTTTTTT
D gene: TRBD1
V gene: TRBV5-5
clone size: NA
J gene: TRBJ1-4
CDR3 length: 14

CDR3 protein: CASSSMGLATDTQYF
CDR3 DNA: TGCGCCAGCAGCTCAATGGGACTCGCGACAGATACGCAGTATTTT
D gene: NA
V gene: TRBV5-1
clone size: few
J gene: TRBJ2-3
CDR3 length: 15

CDR3 protein: CASNHFGGDGYTF
CDR3 DNA: TGTGCCAGCAACCACTTTGGGGGGGATGGCTACACCTTC
D gene: NA
V gene: TRBV11-2
clone size: NA
J gene: TRBJ1-2
CDR3 length: 13

CDR3 protein: CAWGITGVTSPLHF
CDR3 DNA: TGTGCCTGGGGGATCACAGGCGTCACTTCACCCCTCCACTTT
D gene: NA
V gene: TRBV30
clone size: once
J gene: TRBJ1-6
CDR3 length: 14

CDR3 protein: CASREQASGNTIYF
CDR3 DNA: TGTGCCAGCAGAGAACAGGCCTCTGGAAACACCATATATTTT
D gene: NA
V gene: TRBV2
clone size: few
J gene: TRBJ1-3
CDR3 length: 14

CDR3 protein: CASSQGGGRALETQYF
CDR3 DNA: TGTGCCAGCAGCCAAGGAGGCGGGAGGGCCCTAGAGACCCAGTACTTC
D gene: TRBD2
V gene: TRBV4-2
clone size: NA
J gene: TRBJ2-5
CDR3 length: 16

CDR3 protein: CASSYDDRPGYTF
CDR3 DNA: TGTGCCAGCAGCTACGACGACAGGCCTGGCTACACCTTC
D gene: NA
V gene: TRBV28
clone size: NA
J gene: TRBJ1-2
CDR3 length: 13

CDR3 protein: CASSLGTGDYNEQFF
CDR3 DNA: TGTGCCAGCAGCCTCGGGACAGGGGACTACAATGAGCAGTTCTTC
D gene: TRBD1
V gene: TRBV13
clone size: once
J gene: TRBJ2-1
CDR3 length: 15

CDR3 protein: CASSVALAGVTGELFF
CDR3 DNA: TGTGCCAGCAGCGTAGCGCTAGCGGGAGTGACCGGGGAGCTGTTTTTT
D gene: TRBD2
V gene: TRBV9
clone size: NA
J gene: TRBJ2-2
CDR3 length: 16